This TCR beta chain was profiled in a study of cytomegalovirus exposure and HLA in healthy donors. Study as a whole: In terms of ancestry, the Caucasian-associated cluster contained about four fifths of the roughly 360 genotyped donors. Study results and caveats: As confirmed in vitro, three CMV-associated chains were specific for CMV antigens. In a later analysis, parvovirus B19, influenza, CMV and Epstein-Barr virus appeared linked to several top co-occurrence clusters.

CDR1 and CDR2 (germline): MNHEY, SVGAGI. This CDR3 comprises 16 residues. Trimming shortened V by 0 bases and J by 2 bases, and 11 bases separated the two germline ends. The PCR used 60 Vbeta and 13 Jbeta primers. Here immunoSEQ multiplex PCR was the method, and the copy in TCRdb shows in-frame clones only, minus some. Seen in this sample are roughly 190,000 clones; the ten most common clones hold around 6%. Remarks on this clone: Its matching antigen is unknown.

Unrecorded immune exposures were likely, despite nominal health at sampling. This sequence joins TRBV6-5 and TRBJ1-3; unclear D gene. This TCR came from a young man in good health and CMV-seronegative. The sample consisted of PBMCs. The CDR3 sequence is CASSYSFADAGNTIYF. CDR3 in DNA: TGTGCCAGCAGTTACTCTTTCGCGGATGCTGGAAACACCATATATTTT.